The clone carrying this T cell receptor (beta chain) was recorded once. Its specificity is not known. The junction departs from germline at one end; a sequencing error may be responsible. This sample stems from a study of identical twins. Study-level results: Its conclusions, products of cross-sectional statistical analysis, did not come from following the same donors. Models predicted too little out-of-frame TCR alpha sharing in monozygotic twins.

The germline V gene has CDR1 SGHTA and CDR2 FQGNSA. There are 14 residues in the CDR3. Through template switching, a universal primer site was introduced, and the cDNA contained unique molecular identifiers. TCRdb re-derived calls from the 5' RACE reads in MiXCR, one entry per CDR3 protein. Seen here are about 1.7 million distinct CDR3 sequences, about 32% observed once, and the top ten hold more than 0.25%. The origin of this receptor is a newborn girl in good health. The specimen sequenced was cord blood. The chain has TRBV7-2 and TRBJ2-5; 8 nucleotides align to TRBD2. The end of the DNA is better explained by TRBJ2-7, so the J call may be wrong. CDR3 DNA: TGTGCCGGCAGCTTAGCGGGATGGACCTACGAGCAGTACTTC. It codes for CAGSLAGWTYEQYF.